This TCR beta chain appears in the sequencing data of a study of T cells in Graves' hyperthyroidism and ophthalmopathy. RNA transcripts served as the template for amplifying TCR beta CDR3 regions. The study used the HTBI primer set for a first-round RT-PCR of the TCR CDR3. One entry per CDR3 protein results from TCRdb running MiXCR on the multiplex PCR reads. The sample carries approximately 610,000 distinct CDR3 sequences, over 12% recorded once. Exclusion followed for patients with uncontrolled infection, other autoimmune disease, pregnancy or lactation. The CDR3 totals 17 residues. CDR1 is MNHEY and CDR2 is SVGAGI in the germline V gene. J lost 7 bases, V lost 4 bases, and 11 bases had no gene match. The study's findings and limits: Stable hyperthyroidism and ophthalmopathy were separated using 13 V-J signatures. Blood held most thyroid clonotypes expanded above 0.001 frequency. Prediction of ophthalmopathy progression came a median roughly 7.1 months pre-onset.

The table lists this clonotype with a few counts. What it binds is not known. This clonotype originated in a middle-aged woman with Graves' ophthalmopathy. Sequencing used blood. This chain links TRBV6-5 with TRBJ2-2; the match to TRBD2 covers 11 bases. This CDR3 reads CASSSLLGLAGGGELFF. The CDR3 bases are TGTGCCAGCAGTTCCCTACTAGGACTAGCGGGCGGCGGGGAGCTGTTTTTT.